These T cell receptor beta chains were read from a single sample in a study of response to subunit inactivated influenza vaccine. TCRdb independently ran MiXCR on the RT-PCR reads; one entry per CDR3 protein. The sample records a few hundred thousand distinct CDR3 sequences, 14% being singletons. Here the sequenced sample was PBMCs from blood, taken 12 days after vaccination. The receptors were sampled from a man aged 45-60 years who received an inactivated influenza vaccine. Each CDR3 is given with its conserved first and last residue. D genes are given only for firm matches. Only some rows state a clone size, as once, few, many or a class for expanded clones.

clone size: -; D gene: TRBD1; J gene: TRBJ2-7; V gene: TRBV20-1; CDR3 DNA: TGCAGTGCCCGACAGGGGAGGACCTACGAGCAGTACTTC; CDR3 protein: CSARQGRTYEQYF
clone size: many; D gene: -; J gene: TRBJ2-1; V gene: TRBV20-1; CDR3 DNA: TGCAGTGCGGGTAACAATGAGCAGTTCTTC; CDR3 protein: CSAGNNEQFF
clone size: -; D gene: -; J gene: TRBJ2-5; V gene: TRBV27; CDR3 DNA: TGTGCCAGCAGTTCCGACAGCCGCCAAGAGACCCAGTACTTC; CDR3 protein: CASSSDSRQETQYF
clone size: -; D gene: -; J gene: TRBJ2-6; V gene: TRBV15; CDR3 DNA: TGTGCCACCAGCAGAGATAGCTCGGGGGTTGGGGCCAACGTCCTGACTTTC; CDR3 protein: CATSRDSSGVGANVLTF
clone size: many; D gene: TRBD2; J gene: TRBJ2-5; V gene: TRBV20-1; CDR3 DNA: TGCAGTGCTCTTTCGGGACTAGGGCAAGAGACCCAGTACTTC; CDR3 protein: CSALSGLGQETQYF
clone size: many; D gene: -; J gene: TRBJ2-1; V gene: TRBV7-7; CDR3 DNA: TGTGCCAGCAGCTTAGACTCGGACCTTGAGCAGTTCTTC; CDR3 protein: CASSLDSDLEQFF
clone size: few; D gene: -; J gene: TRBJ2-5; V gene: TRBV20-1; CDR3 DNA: TGCAGTGCCTGGGAGAGGAAAGAGACCCAGTACTTC; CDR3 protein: CSAWERKETQYF
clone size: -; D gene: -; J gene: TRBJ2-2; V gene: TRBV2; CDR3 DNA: TGTGCCAGCAGTGGTGGCATGGGATTAAACACCGGGGAGCTGTTTTTT; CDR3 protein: CASSGGMGLNTGELFF
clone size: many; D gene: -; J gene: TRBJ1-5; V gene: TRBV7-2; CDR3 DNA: TGTGCCAGCAGTTCCGGACGGTCCAATCAGCCCCAGCATTTT; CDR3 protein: CASSSGRSNQPQHF
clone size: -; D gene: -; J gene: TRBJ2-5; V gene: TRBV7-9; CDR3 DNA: TGTGCCAGCAGCTTAAGTTTAGGAGGAGAAGAGACCCAGTACTTC; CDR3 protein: CASSLSLGGEETQYF
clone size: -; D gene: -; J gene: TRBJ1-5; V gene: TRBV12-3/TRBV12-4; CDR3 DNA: TGTGCCAGCAGTTTATTGGGGGCACCTCAGCCCCAGCATTTT; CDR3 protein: CASSLLGAPQPQHF
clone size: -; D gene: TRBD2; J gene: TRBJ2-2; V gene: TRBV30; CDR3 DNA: TGTGCCTGCCAGCGGGGGGCGTGGCCCGGGGAGCTGTTTTTT; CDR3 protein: CACQRGAWPGELFF
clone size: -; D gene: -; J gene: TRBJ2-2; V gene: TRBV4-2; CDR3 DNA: TGTGCCAGCAGCCAAGAATCTAGCGACACCGGGGAGCTGTTTTTT; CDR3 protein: CASSQESSDTGELFF
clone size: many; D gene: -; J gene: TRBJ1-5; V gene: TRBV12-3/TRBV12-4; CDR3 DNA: TGTGCCAGCAGCTTGGATAATAGCAATCAGCCCCAGCATTTT; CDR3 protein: CASSLDNSNQPQHF
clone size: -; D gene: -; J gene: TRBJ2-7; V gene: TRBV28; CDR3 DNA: TGTGCCAGCAGTTCCTCCGGGACCCCGAGGCACGAGCAGTACTTC; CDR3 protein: CASSSSGTPRHEQYF
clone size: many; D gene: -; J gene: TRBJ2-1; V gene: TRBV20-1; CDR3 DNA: TGCAGTGCTAGTTCCGGGGGGCCCAATGAGCAGTTCTTC; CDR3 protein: CSASSGGPNEQFF
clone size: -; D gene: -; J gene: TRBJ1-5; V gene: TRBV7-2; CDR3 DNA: TGTGCCAGCAGCCTAGGGGCTCGGGAGCCCCAGCATTTT; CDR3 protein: CASSLGAREPQHF
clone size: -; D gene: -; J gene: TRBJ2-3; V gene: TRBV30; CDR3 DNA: TGTGCCTGGAGAGCGGCTTCGATGAGGCCCCAGTATTTT; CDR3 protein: CAWRAASMRPQYF